This T cell receptor beta chain was recorded in a study of CD8 T cells in Susac syndrome. Negative isolation was used for CD8+ and CD4+ T cells and FACS enrichment for TEMRA cells. The CDR3 extends over 14 amino acids. V was trimmed by 4 bases and J by 1 base, leaving 11 bases between them. In germline, CDR1 is SGHDT, CDR2 YYEEEE. When the RNA was reverse transcribed, random hexamers were used with an input of about 0.5 to 1 ug. Amplification of TCR beta CDR3 across 54 Vbeta and 13 Jbeta was performed with immunoSEQ multiplex PCR. Each CDR3 protein gets one entry after TCRdb re-called the immunoSEQ multiplex PCR reads with MiXCR. The sample includes some 120,000 distinct CDR3 sequences, nearly 95% of them seen just once.

The chain joins TRBV5-6 to TRBJ1-1; D possibly corresponds to TRBD1 (5 bases). Material for sequencing was CD4+ T cells from PBMCs. The receptor comes from a human donor in good health. DNA for the CDR3: TGTGCCAGCAGCCGAGCCGGGGGGAACACTGAAGCTTTCTTT. Encoded protein: CASSRAGGNTEAFF.